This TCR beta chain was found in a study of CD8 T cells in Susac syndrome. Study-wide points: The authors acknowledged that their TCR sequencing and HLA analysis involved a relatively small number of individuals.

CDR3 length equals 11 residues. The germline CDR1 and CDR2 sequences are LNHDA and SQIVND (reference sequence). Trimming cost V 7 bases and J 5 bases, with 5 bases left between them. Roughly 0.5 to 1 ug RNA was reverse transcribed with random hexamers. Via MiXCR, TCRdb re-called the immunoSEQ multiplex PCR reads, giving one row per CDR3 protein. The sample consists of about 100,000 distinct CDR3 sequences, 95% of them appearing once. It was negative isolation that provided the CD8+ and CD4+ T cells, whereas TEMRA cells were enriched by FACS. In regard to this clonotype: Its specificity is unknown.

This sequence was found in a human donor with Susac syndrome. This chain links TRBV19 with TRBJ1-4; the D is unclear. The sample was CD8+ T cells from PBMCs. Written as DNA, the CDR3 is TGTGCCAGTAACTGGAATGAAAAACTGTTTTTT. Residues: CASNWNEKLFF. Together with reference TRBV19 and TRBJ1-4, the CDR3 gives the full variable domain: DGGITQSPKYLFRKEGQNVTLSCEQNLNHDAMYWYRQDPGQGLRLIYYSQIVNDFQKGDIAEGYSVSREKKESFPLTVTSAQKNPTAFYLCASNWNEKLFFGSGTQLSVL.